This T cell receptor (beta chain) was captured by sequencing in a study of blood T cell repertoires in COVID-19. Across the study: Sites in the United States, Italy and Spain provided acute and convalescent COVID-19 samples. Sources were T cells, B-cell-depleted T cells, or PBMCs; the material itself was cDNA or gDNA.

Per the study methods: Nucleated cell counts were estimated from reference gene primer amplification. Profiled with immunoSEQ multiplex PCR; TCRdb holds only in-frame clones, not every one. That table gives V, J and clone size, and the DNA gave D and trimming. In the table there are roughly 35,000 clones, about 80% of which are singletons. Deletions cut 5 bases from V and 5 bases from J, with 13 bases between. The CDR3 contains 14 residues. Germline loops: CDR1 SGHTA, CDR2 FQGNSA. The V call is TRBV7-2, the J call TRBJ2-1; maybe TRBD2 (6 bases). This TCR was recovered from a man older than 75 with acute or convalescent COVID-19. Material: peripheral blood. The CDR3 loop is CASSARRENNEQFF. Written as DNA, the CDR3 is TGTGCCAGCAGCGCGAGACGGGAGAACAATGAGCAGTTCTTC.